These 25 T cell receptor beta chains share one sample of origin, sequenced in a study of T cells expressing NK-cell markers. TCRdb re-called the 5' RACE reads, yielding one record per CDR3 amino acid sequence without DNA. Its table records about 140,000 distinct CDR3 sequences. Source material: blood T cells: a sorted CD56 or NKG2C T cell subset, CD4+ or CD8+ T cells, or bulk PBMC T cells (not recorded which). These receptor sequences come from a man between 18 and 29 years old in good health.

The J gene is TRBJ2-7, the V gene TRBV19. Germline assignment: CDR1 LNHDA and CDR2 SQIVND (reference sequence). The CDR3 has 14 residues. CDR3 loop: CASSLRVSSYEQYF.

V is TRBV28 and J is TRBJ1-3. Germline lookup yields CDR1 MDHEN and CDR2 SYDVKM. This CDR3 spans 14 amino acids. The CDR3 here is CASSFLRSGNTIYF. The full variable domain, in which reference TRBV28 and TRBJ1-3 provide the parts outside the CDR3, is DVKVTQSSRYLVKRTGEKVFLECVQDMDHENMFWYRQDPGLGLRLIYFSYDVKMKEKGDIPEGYSVSREKKERFSLILESASTNQTSMYLCASSFLRSGNTIYFGEGSWLTVV.

V and J are TRBV4-2 and TRBJ1-1; TCRdb's D gene call, TRBD1, goes unchecked for lack of DNA. Per the germline V gene, CDR1 is LGHNA and CDR2 is YNFKEQ. CDR3 length: 14 amino acids. The CDR3 sequence is CASSHGQGPTEAFF.

The rearrangement uses TRBV4-3 and TRBJ2-3. The CDR3 is 15 amino acids. Germline assignment: CDR1 LGHNA and CDR2 YSLEER. The CDR3 spells CASSQGQLITDTQYF.

The gene calls are TRBV20-1 and TRBJ2-3; TCRdb picks TRBD1, but there is no DNA to check that call. CDR1 DFQATT and CDR2 SNEGSKA come from the germline V gene (reference sequence). The CDR3 length is 18 residues. The CDR3 is CSASVVLGQGMSTDTQYF.

The rearrangement links TRBV11-2 to TRBJ1-1; TCRdb indicates TRBD1, and absent DNA this call remains unverified. Germline lookup yields CDR1 SGHAT and CDR2 FQNNGV. This CDR3 is built from 12 residues. The CDR3 protein is CASSFSGFSAFF.

The chain uses TRBV29-1 and TRBJ2-2; with no DNA, the TCRdb D assignment of TRBD1 cannot be verified. The CDR3 sequence is 13 residues long. Germline-derived CDR1 and CDR2 are SQVTM and ANQGSEA. The CDR3 reads CSGTGEIDGELFF.

This rearrangement joins TRBV29-1 to TRBJ2-3; TCRdb's D call of TRBD1 is untestable without DNA. The CDR3 sequence is 17 residues long. Germline V CDR1 and CDR2: SQVTM, ANQGSEA. CDR3 in amino acids: CSVEDGAEGLQIRTQYF.

V is TRBV5-6 and J is TRBJ2-7; without DNA, the TCRdb call of TRBD2 cannot be checked. Germline-derived CDR1 and CDR2 are SGHDT and YYEEEE. CDR3 length: 13 residues. The CDR3 reads CASSGEESLEQYF.

The V call is TRBV12-3 or TRBV12-4, the J call TRBJ2-3; absent DNA, TCRdb's TRBD1 call cannot be checked. CDR3 length: 15 amino acids. This CDR3 reads CASRGRRTSTDTQYF.

The chain has TRBV4-1 and TRBJ2-3; TCRdb selects TRBD2, and the lack of DNA leaves this call unchecked. CDR3 length equals 17 residues. Germline V CDR1 and CDR2: MGHRA, YSYEKL. The CDR3 sequence is CASSQGASGRDEDTQYF.

V usage is TRBV6-1 and J usage is TRBJ1-2; the D gene TCRdb calls, TRBD1, cannot be checked with no DNA. CDR1 is MNHNS and CDR2 is SASEGT in the germline V gene. The CDR3 is made up of 16 amino acids. The CDR3 loop reads CASSNPGGPANYGYTF.

The chain combines TRBV4-1 with TRBJ2-1; TCRdb indicates TRBD1, and absent DNA this call remains unverified. The CDR3 is 15 residues long. Per germline, CDR1 MGHRA and CDR2 YSYEKL. CDR3 protein: CASSQVEDRDNEQFF.

The V and J genes are TRBV6-1 and TRBJ2-7. This CDR3 is built from 16 residues. CDR1 and CDR2 (germline): MNHNS, SASEGT. The CDR3 sequence: CASTSTETGYPNEQYF.

This chain connects TRBV7-9 to TRBJ1-1; TCRdb's assignment of TRBD1 cannot be checked, as there is no DNA. This CDR3 is built from 14 residues. The germline V gene has CDR1 SEHNR and CDR2 FQNEAQ (reference sequence). CDR3 amino acids: CASSPAGMNTEAFF.

The chain joins TRBV6-1 to TRBJ2-5. From germline, CDR1 is MNHNS and CDR2 SASEGT. The CDR3 runs 14 residues. The CDR3 loop is CASRRSIGQETQYF.

The chain carries TRBV28 and TRBJ2-3; TCRdb lists TRBD1, though no DNA is available to test this call. The CDR3 extends over 15 amino acids. In germline, CDR1 is MDHEN, CDR2 SYDVKM. CDR3 region: CASSPTGTITDTQYF.

The chain carries TRBV12-3 or TRBV12-4 and TRBJ1-1; TCRdb's assignment of TRBD1 cannot be checked, as there is no DNA. This CDR3 contains 15 residues. CDR3 region: CASSYRGHPNTEAFF.

The CDR3 protein is CAIIRDSDNEQFF. V gene TRBV10-3 combines with J gene TRBJ2-1. The CDR3 runs to 13 residues. Looked up from germline, CDR1 is ENHRY and CDR2 is SYGVKD.

This chain joins TRBV10-2 and TRBJ2-5; with no DNA, the TCRdb D assignment of TRBD1 cannot be verified. Germline values: CDR1 WSHSY, CDR2 SAAADI. The CDR3 is 13 residues long. This chain's CDR3 is CASSGDRGETQYF.

The CDR3 loop reads CASSSSPGTGDYEQYF. The chain uses TRBV7-9 and TRBJ2-7; as DNA is missing, the TRBD1 call by TCRdb cannot be tested. The germline CDR1 and CDR2 sequences are SEHNR and FQNEAQ (reference sequence). The CDR3 consists of 16 residues. The full variable domain, completed using reference TRBV7-9 and TRBJ2-7, is DTGVSQNPRHKITKRGQNVTFRCDPISEHNRLYWYRQTLGQGPEFLTYFQNEAQLEKSRLLSDRFSAERPKGSFSTLEIQRTEQGDSAMYLCASSSSPGTGDYEQYFGPGTRLTVT.

The chain recombines TRBV12-3 or TRBV12-4 with TRBJ2-5; without DNA, the TCRdb call of TRBD2 cannot be checked. The CDR3 is made up of 14 amino acids. The chain's CDR3 is CASTGTSGEETQYF.

V gene TRBV29-1 combines with J gene TRBJ1-4. From germline, CDR1 is SQVTM and CDR2 ANQGSEA. CDR3 length: 12 amino acids. The CDR3 loop is CSVAASNEKLFF. Full variable domain (rest looked up from reference TRBV29-1 and TRBJ1-4): SAVISQKPSRDICQRGTSLTIQCQVDSQVTMMFWYRQQPGQSLTLIATANQGSEATYESGFVIDKFPISRPNLTFSTLTVSNMSPEDSSIYLCSVAASNEKLFFGSGTQLSVL.

The J gene is TRBJ2-3, the V gene TRBV20-1; the D gene TCRdb calls, TRBD1, cannot be checked with no DNA. Germline V gene data show CDR1 as DFQATT and CDR2 as SNEGSKA (reference sequence). The CDR3 is 15 amino acids. This CDR3 is CRVRPPGHPTDTQYF.

The chain employs TRBV6-5 and TRBJ2-1; TCRdb's D call, TRBD2, is unchecked because there is no DNA. The germline V gene encodes CDR1 MNHEY and CDR2 SVGAGI. CDR3 length: 17 amino acids. CDR3 sequence reads: CASSSNGDSTSYNEQFF.